The clone carrying this TCR beta chain appeared once. As yet, its antigen is unknown. At one end, the junction sequence differs from germline, possibly due to a read error. This sample is part of a study of shared clonotypes between healthy human individuals. In germline, CDR1 is LGHNA, CDR2 YSLEER. The CDR3 is made up of 14 amino acids. Study conclusions and caveats: Represented genetic and exposure-history diversity was restricted by having few donors.

Assay execution took place at the deep level. Sequencing of unsorted PBMC DNA was carried out using ten immunoSEQ deep assay plates. Original data processing: ImmunoSEQ only sent back junction sequences with no quality scores, so filtering was done differently. Measured with immunoSEQ multiplex PCR; TCRdb has only the in-frame clones, and not every one. V, J and clone size are taken as reported in that table, and D and trimming were inferred from the DNA itself. The sample includes roughly 490,000 clones, 76% of them seen just once. The clonotype originates from a woman in her forties in good health. Some clones in this sample may be carry-over from other donors' samples. The chain couples TRBV4-3 to TRBJ2-4; a weak D match, TRBD1 (6 bases). The sample was PBMCs. The CDR3 region has the DNA TGCGCCAGCAGCCAAGATGCACAGGGCGGTTTTCAGAACTTC. The encoded protein is CASSQDAQGGFQNF.